A single sample gave rise to the 30 T cell receptor beta chains below, sequenced in a study of patients and donors after allogeneic stem cell transplantation. TCRdb called the RT-PCR reads again in MiXCR, with one record for every CDR3 protein. The sample has about 410,000 distinct CDR3 sequences; roughly 16% are singletons. The sequenced sample consisted of blood, either unsorted or a sorted T cell fraction (not recorded which). These receptor sequences come from a human donor who was either an allogeneic HSCT recipient or a stem cell or donor lymphocyte infusion donor (not recorded which). It is not recorded whose cells these are; they may come from a transplant donor.

This clonotype was seen a few times. The gene calls are TRBV9 and TRBJ2-7, with D perhaps matching TRBD2 (6 bases). V gave up 4 bases and J gave up 3 bases, with 23 bases separating them. CDR1 and CDR2 from the germline V gene are SGDLS and YYNGEE. CDR3 length: 17 amino acids. The CDR3 DNA is TGTGCCAGCAGCCCCGAGGGCGGGACCCCCTTATTCTACGAGCAGTACTTC. Its translation is CASSPEGGTPLFYEQYF.

This clonotype occurred many times. The CDR3 region is CASSPGGNEQFF. The CDR3 DNA follows: TGTGCCAGCAGCCCAGGGGGCAATGAGCAGTTCTTC. The V and J genes are TRBV6-6 and TRBJ2-1, with 7 bases matching TRBD1. The CDR3 covers 12 residues. J gave up 6 bases and V 6 bases, and 2 bases lay outside the gene matches. Germline V gene data show CDR1 as MNHNY and CDR2 as SVGAGI (reference sequence).

The rearrangement joins TRBV7-8 to TRBJ1-2; 10 bases line up with TRBD1. V lost 5 bases and J lost 7; bases outside the gene matches: 10. The V gene's germline CDR1 is SGHVS and CDR2 FQNEAQ. The CDR3 spans 15 residues. The CDR3 sequence is CASSIRDRGPSGYTF. CDR3 nucleotides: TGTGCCAGCAGCATCCGGGACAGGGGTCCTAGTGGCTACACCTTC.

The chain is built from TRBV11-2 and TRBJ1-3; D gene unclear. Germline V CDR1 and CDR2: SGHAT, FQNNGV. Trimming cost V 2 bases and J 0 bases, with 8 bases left between them. The CDR3 spans 15 residues. CDR3 nucleotides: TGTGCCAGCAGCTTAACCCACTTCTCTGGAAACACCATATATTTT. This encodes CASSLTHFSGNTIYF. Full variable domain (outside the CDR3, taken from reference TRBV11-2 and TRBJ1-3): EAGVAQSPRYKIIEKRQSVAFWCNPISGHATLYWYQQILGQGPKLLIQFQNNGVVDDSQLPKDRFSAERLKGVDSTLKIQPAKLEDSAVYLCASSLTHFSGNTIYFGEGSWLTVV.

The chain is built from TRBV6-5 and TRBJ2-7; D might be TRBD1 or TRBD2, each matching 7 bases. Trimming removed 4 bases at V and 3 bases at J, with 19 bases between. CDR1 is MNHEY and CDR2 is SVGAGI in the germline V gene. This CDR3 spans 16 amino acids. Here the CDR3 reads CASSWGRGPFSYEQYF. CDR3 coding DNA: TGTGCCAGCAGTTGGGGGAGGGGGCCATTCAGCTACGAGCAGTACTTC.

This clonotype was counted a few times. This chain connects TRBV20-1 to TRBJ2-5; D perhaps matches TRBD2 (6 bases). Per germline, CDR1 DFQATT and CDR2 SNEGSKA (reference sequence). This CDR3 comprises 12 residues. CDR3 bases: TGCAGCGGGACTTCGGAAAGGGAGACCCAGTACTTC. It codes for CSGTSERETQYF.

This clonotype was detected many times. The chain carries TRBV5-8 and TRBJ2-3; 11 positions agree with TRBD1. V lost 3 bases to trimming and J lost 3 bases; unmatched junction nucleotides: 3. This CDR3 comprises 15 residues. Looked up from germline, CDR1 is SGHTS and CDR2 is YDEGEE. The CDR3 is CASSSRDRGTDTQYF. In nucleotides, the CDR3 is TGTGCCAGCAGCTCCCGGGACAGGGGGACAGATACGCAGTATTTT.

Concerning this clonotype: A read error may produce the germline difference seen at one junction end. This chain connects TRBV4-1 to TRBJ1-1, with a tentative D call TRBD1 (6 bases). The CDR3 has 15 residues. Germline CDR1 MGHRA, CDR2 YSYEKL. The CDR3 DNA reads as TGCGCCAGCAGACAAGCGCAGGGGTTTATCACTGAAGCTTTCTTT. Protein sequence: CASRQAQGFITEAFF.

The chain carries TRBV20-1 and TRBJ2-7, with 9 bases identical to TRBD2. Germline CDR1 and CDR2: DFQATT and SNEGSKA (reference sequence). V lost 5 bases to trimming and J lost 4 bases; unmatched junction nucleotides: 6. This CDR3 spans 13 amino acids. Written as DNA, the CDR3 is TGCAGTGCTCTAGATAGCGGGAGTTACGAGCAGTACTTC. Its translation: CSALDSGSYEQYF.

This clonotype was found a few times. The chain carries TRBV18 and TRBJ1-1; D is possibly TRBD1 (6 bases). The germline V gene encodes CDR1 KGHSH and CDR2 LQKENI. This CDR3 comprises 14 residues. Between the trimmed V and J ends, which lost 0 bases and 5 bases, there was a span of 10 bases. The CDR3 here is CASSPPAGVTEAFF. CDR3 nucleotides: TGTGCCAGCTCACCACCTGCAGGGGTGACTGAAGCTTTCTTT.

This clonotype was found a few times. The genes are TRBV18 and TRBJ1-3, with TRBD1 as a possible D gene (5 bases). This CDR3 region has 17 residues. V was pared by 3 bases and J by 0 bases, with 15 bases between. Germline lookup yields CDR1 KGHSH and CDR2 LQKENI. The CDR3 nucleotides read TGTGCCAGCTCACCTATCCTTCAGGGAATCTCTGGAAACACCATATATTTT. This sequence encodes CASSPILQGISGNTIYF.

This clonotype was picked up many times. V gene TRBV12-3 or TRBV12-4 combines with J gene TRBJ1-5; 7 nucleotides line up with TRBD1. The CDR3 totals 16 residues. V lost 7 bases and J lost 4; bases outside the gene matches: 13. The CDR3 DNA reads as TGTGCCAGCAACAGCCGGGACAGATTCCCTAATCAGCCCCAGCATTTT. This gives the protein CASNSRDRFPNQPQHF.

This clonotype was detected only a few times. V and J are TRBV5-5 and TRBJ2-2, with D maybe TRBD1 (5 bases). The CDR3 is 15 residues long. The germline gives CDR1 SGHKS, CDR2 YYEKEE (reference sequence). V was pared by 4 bases and J by 5 bases, with 15 bases between. Here the CDR3 DNA reads TGTGCCAGCAGCCTGGGCCCCCACAGGACCGGGGAGCTGTTTTTT. Its protein is CASSLGPHRTGELFF.

J is TRBJ2-7 and V is TRBV6-1, with 13 positions matching TRBD2. Germline V gene sequence: CDR1 MNHNS, CDR2 SASEGT. This CDR3 spans 16 amino acids. The junction had 6 bases not matched to a gene; V was cut back by 3 bases and J by 4 bases. The CDR3 DNA follows: TGTGCCAGCAGTGATACGACTAGCGGGAGGAAATACGAGCAGTACTTC. This sequence encodes CASSDTTSGRKYEQYF.

The chain carries TRBV9 and TRBJ2-2; D is uncertain. There are 12 residues in the CDR3. Germline CDR1 reads SGDLS; CDR2 reads YYNGEE. V was clipped by 1 base and J by 6 bases, with 4 bases between them. CDR3 sequence: CASSVMAGELFF. The CDR3 bases are TGTGCCAGCAGCGTAATGGCCGGGGAGCTGTTTTTT. Supplemented by reference TRBV9 and TRBJ2-2, the full variable domain reads DSGVTQTPKHLITATGQRVTLRCSPRSGDLSVYWYQQSLDQGLQFLIQYYNGEERAKGNILERFSAQQFPDLHSELNLSSLELGDSALYFCASSVMAGELFFGEGSRLTVL.

This clonotype was picked up a small number of times. The rearrangement joins TRBV12-3 or TRBV12-4 to TRBJ2-2; tentatively, D is TRBD2 (5 bases). Trimming pared 3 bases from V and 5 bases from J, leaving 13 bases between. The CDR3 is 15 residues long. The CDR3 spells CASSFPGVGTGELFF. The CDR3 region has the DNA TGTGCCAGCAGTTTTCCCGGGGTAGGGACCGGGGAGCTGTTTTTT.

This clonotype turned up a few times. J is TRBJ2-2 and V is TRBV2; D is possibly TRBD2 (5 bases). Trimming removed 3 bases at V and 4 bases at J, with 12 bases between. Per germline, CDR1 SNHLY and CDR2 FYNNEI. This CDR3 comprises 15 residues. The CDR3 loop reads CASSEAGRSTGELFF. In DNA, the CDR3 is TGTGCCAGCAGTGAGGCGGGTCGGAGCACCGGGGAGCTGTTTTTT.

The table lists this clonotype with many counts. The chain links TRBV27 to TRBJ2-2; the D is unclear. Trimming took off 11 bases at V and 2 bases at J, with 15 bases between the two ends. Looked up from germline, CDR1 is MNHEY and CDR2 is SMNVEV (reference sequence). The CDR3 is 14 residues long. CDR3 region: CARTRVLNTGELFF. The DNA for the CDR3 is TGTGCCCGGACCCGGGTCCTAAACACCGGGGAGCTGTTTTTT.

CDR3 protein: CSAKTPRTGTNTEAFF. The CDR3 coding sequence is TGCAGTGCTAAAACCCCGCGGACAGGGACGAACACTGAAGCTTTCTTT. V usage is TRBV20-1 and J usage is TRBJ1-1; 8 bases are a match to TRBD1. Germline CDR1 reads DFQATT; CDR2 reads SNEGSKA (reference sequence). The trim removed 4 bases at V and 1 base at J, leaving 11 bases unmatched. The CDR3 has 16 amino acids.

The chain recombines TRBV7-2 with TRBJ1-2; 8 bases line up with TRBD1. Trimming took 1 base from V and 2 from J; bases not matched to a gene: 3. Per germline, CDR1 SGHTA and CDR2 FQGNSA. The CDR3 is 15 residues long. The CDR3 bases are TGTGCCAGCAGCTTAGGGACAGGGTTGAACTATGGCTACACCTTC. Translating gives CASSLGTGLNYGYTF.

The chain has TRBV23-1 and TRBJ1-1; 7 bases line up with TRBD1. TRBV23-1 falls under the ORF class, with uncertain function. V trimming: 3 bases; J trimming: 9 bases; junction bases outside the gene matches: 1. This CDR3 region has 11 residues. CDR3 sequence reads: CASSQGQQAFF. The DNA for the CDR3 is TGCGCCAGCAGTCAGGGACAGCAAGCTTTCTTT.

This clonotype has just a few counts. This rearrangement joins TRBV30 to TRBJ1-3, with TRBD1 as a possible D gene (6 bases). The V end was cut by 1 base, the J end by 4 bases, with 11 bases between. The germline V gene encodes CDR1 GTSNPN and CDR2 SVGIG (reference sequence). The CDR3 has 14 amino acids. The CDR3 loop is CAWSAGTLGNTIYF. Here the CDR3 DNA reads TGTGCCTGGAGTGCCGGGACACTAGGAAACACCATATATTTT.

The V and J genes are TRBV15 and TRBJ1-1; D unresolved. The V gene's germline CDR1 is LNHNV and CDR2 YYDKDF (reference sequence). CDR3 length: 16 amino acids. Trimming took 0 bases from V and 5 from J, leaving 16 bases between them. The CDR3 protein is CATSRDRKLFGTEAFF. CDR3 nucleotides: TGTGCCACCAGCAGAGATCGTAAGCTCTTTGGGACTGAAGCTTTCTTT.

This clonotype has just a few counts. The V call is TRBV30, the J call TRBJ2-2; a weak D match, TRBD1 (6 bases). This CDR3 has 12 residues. V was trimmed by 4 bases and J by 6 bases, leaving 9 bases between them. In germline, CDR1 is GTSNPN, CDR2 SVGIG (reference sequence). CDR3 DNA: TGTGCCTGGACAGGGGAATCCGGGGAGCTGTTTTTT. It encodes CAWTGESGELFF.

This clonotype turned up a few times. The J gene is TRBJ2-3, the V gene TRBV7-2; D possibly uses TRBD1 or TRBD2 (6 bases each). Germline V CDR1 and CDR2: SGHTA, FQGNSA. The CDR3 sequence is 16 residues long. Trimming stripped 5 bases from V and 2 bases from J, with 17 bases between. CDR3 residues: CASSPLPGGDTDTQYF. The CDR3 coding sequence is TGTGCCAGCAGCCCCCTGCCCGGGGGCGACACAGATACGCAGTATTTT.

This sequence joins TRBV6-1 and TRBJ2-5; tentative D call: TRBD2 (5 bases). Germline V gives CDR1 MNHNS, CDR2 SASEGT. The CDR3 is 14 amino acids. Trimming left V 6 bases short and J 5 bases short, with 16 bases between. As DNA, the CDR3 is TGTGCCAGCAGCCGCTTACGGGGAGTGGAGACCCAGTACTTC. Translation gives CASSRLRGVETQYF.

This clonotype was seen a handful of times. The genes are TRBV29-1 and TRBJ2-2; no clear D. Trimming took off 6 bases at V and 1 base at J, with 3 bases between the two ends. CDR3 size: 11 residues. Germline lookup yields CDR1 SQVTM and CDR2 ANQGSEA. CDR3 sequence (DNA): TGCAGCGTCCTGAACACCGGGGAGCTGTTTTTT. Its translation is CSVLNTGELFF.

This clonotype was seen only a few times. This chain connects TRBV11-3 to TRBJ2-7; 9 bases align to TRBD2. The ends lost 2 bases at V and 3 bases at J; junction bases unmatched: 5. The CDR3 loop spans 15 amino acids. The germline V gene encodes CDR1 SGHNT and CDR2 YENEEA. In nucleotides, the CDR3 is TGTGCCAGCAGCTTATCCGCTAGCGGGGTCTACGAGCAGTACTTC. It is translated as CASSLSASGVYEQYF. Drawing the rest from reference TRBV11-3 and TRBJ2-7, the complete variable domain is EAGVVQSPRYKIIEKKQPVAFWCNPISGHNTLYWYLQNLGQGPELLIRYENEEAVDDSQLPKDRFSAERLKGVDSTLKIQPAELGDSAVYLCASSLSASGVYEQYFGPGTRLTVT.

The chain is built from TRBV27 and TRBJ2-3; 7 bases map to TRBD2. CDR3 length equals 16 residues. CDR1 is MNHEY, CDR2 SMNVEV, per germline (reference sequence). J lost 2 bases, V lost 4 bases, and 9 bases had no gene match. DNA for the CDR3: TGTGCCAGCAGTTCCCCAGGAAGCGGGGACACAGATACGCAGTATTTT. Protein product: CASSSPGSGDTDTQYF.

This clonotype has a single count. The DNA for the CDR3 is TGCGCCAGCAGCCAAGTCAACAGGGACTCCTCTGGGGCCAACGTCCTGACTTTC. Protein product: CASSQVNRDSSGANVLTF. The chain combines TRBV4-1 with TRBJ2-6; D possibly uses TRBD1 or TRBD2 (6 bases each). This CDR3 has 18 residues. Germline CDR1 MGHRA, CDR2 YSYEKL. The V and J ends lost 1 base and 0 bases respectively, with 13 bases between them.